The T cell receptor (beta chain) under discussion was sequenced for a study of cytomegalovirus exposure and HLA in healthy donors (dated by TCRdb to 2016 to 2017). Regarding the complete study: According to an earlier analysis of 587 of the donors, 150 million to 200 million T cells yielded some 120 million unique TCR beta sequences and 276 Gb of sequence data. An early release covering about 600 HLA-typed donors comprised roughly 300 gigabases of sequencing data and around 80 million unique TCR sequences. Among the roughly 370 genotyped donors, 75% to 90% belonged to the genetic ancestry cluster associated with self-reported Caucasian donors. The study aimed to test whether signatures of past pathogen exposure could be identified by cataloging public T cell receptors. The study profiled the T cell repertoires of 500 to 800 subjects by immunosequencing and related them to cytomegalovirus serostatus. Along with the approximately 620-subject first cohort, a separate validation cohort of some 130 different subjects was used. To predict cytomegalovirus infection status, the study combined high-throughput TCR immunosequencing, statistical association of individual TCRs with disease status, and machine learning. In a later analysis, previously published TCR beta repertoires from 670 or so donors were re-analyzed and high-resolution HLA genotyping was added so that TCR occurrence patterns could be studied. Rather than drawing on any new phenotypic data, the later analysis identified candidate immune exposures from TCR beta sequences and the way those sequences occurred across donors. In an earlier analysis of more than 550 of the donors, high-throughput TCR beta sequencing was used to judge whether each TCR beta V gene segment behaved as functional or pseudogenic. Alongside the repertoire data, information on donor age, sex, ethnicity and CMV serostatus was compiled. Genome-wide SNP genotypes for about 60% of the 666 donors were used in a later genetic analysis, which treated that subset as a discovery cohort. Every repertoire in the discovery cohort had been generated on one and the same sequencing platform. HLA typing included class I and class II loci at four-digit resolution. Typing coverage differed by locus: A, B, C, DRB1 and DQB1 were typed in about 620-640 donors, DQA1 in 522, DPA1 in some 570, and DPB1 in just under 480. About five DR-DQ haplotypes were treated as single units for association and clustering because of strong linkage in the cohort. Among a few hundred genotyped donors of the cohort, an average of roughly 240,000 unique TCR beta nucleotide sequences were sequenced per donor, roughly 20% of them non-productive. General conclusions and limits of the study: About 17 rarely observed V segments, including chromosome 9 orphons, were excluded from the earlier analysis of some 590 of the donors because counts were too low. According to the authors, the approach could potentially be generalized to other disease states and immunological phenotypes. Specific HLA alleles were associated with more than 15,000 TCR beta sequences at a false discovery rate of 0.05 in a later analysis. In vitro tests confirmed that a few of the cytomegalovirus-associated TCR beta chains recognize cytomegalovirus antigens. Most TCR sequences were observed very rarely across donors, whereas some public TCRs were present in many individuals. HLA typing was unavailable for some donors at each locus, so association tests used only the typed subset. The cohort was sequenced for TCR beta chains only, and without alpha or paired-chain data the features that could be detected were limited. Linkage disequilibrium might explain the correlated functional status among segregating V segments, but an unknown experimental factor could not be ruled out. In the study, 164 TCR beta chains were listed as associated with cytomegalovirus. The 87-base-pair reads could not distinguish some IMGT-functional V segments, including TRBV6-2 and TRBV6-3, so those segments were excluded. The classifier was reported to diagnose cytomegalovirus status with high specificity and sensitivity in both the original cohort and the validation cohort. In a later analysis, the rate of TCR association differed among HLA loci, with DRB1 alleles having the most associated TCRs and HLA-C alleles having the fewest. In a later genetic analysis, a missense DCLRE1C variant was associated with V-gene and J-gene trimming of TCR beta chains, and the association was replicated in an independent cohort. A later genetic analysis reported fewer N-insertions in productive TCRs among donors in an Asian-associated ancestry cluster than the roughly 700-donor mean. A later analysis found that most CMV-associated TCR beta chains appeared HLA-restricted, with HLA associations seemingly driven largely by CMV exposure. In an earlier analysis of some 500 of the donors, most TCR beta V segments were observed in productive rearrangements about 87% or about 30% of the time, broadly matching IMGT annotations. Several of the top co-occurrence clusters appeared to be linked to parvovirus B19, influenza, CMV and Epstein-Barr virus, according to a later analysis. A cluster of highly shared sequence variants was judged likely to represent a technical artifact of the sequencing pipeline. When HLA alleles, especially DR and DQ, strongly co-occurred, attributing TCR associations to individual alleles was difficult. Compared with equally common non-associated chains, HLA-associated TCR beta chains in a later analysis were more clonally expanded and had lower generation probabilities. Immune exposure information for the cohort was limited to CMV serostatus. Presence/absence analyses assumed roughly uniform sequencing depth across donors, an assumption that may not hold. A further reported finding was that TCR beta sequences accurately predicted the HLA-A and HLA-B alleles for most subjects in the first cohort.

In regard to this clone: Which antigen it targets is not known. Base qualities were left out, and no much larger clone turns up one base away.

Libraries were made using the immunoSEQ multiplex PCR assay. For the multiplex PCR, a mixture combining 60 forward primers for TCR Vbeta segments and 13 reverse primers for TCR Jbeta segments was used. The CDR3 region of rearranged TCR beta genes was amplified from genomic DNA by a multiplex PCR assay. The Illumina HiSeq System was used to sequence the amplified TCR beta libraries as 87-base-pair reads. The paper's processing steps were these. A later analysis counted tens of millions of unique TCR beta chains across the 550 to 800 repertoires, and about 10 million of these chains were shared by at least two donors. Raw reads were error-corrected and collapsed into unique sequences with a nearest-neighbor algorithm that merged closely related sequences to remove PCR and sequencing errors. Alignment of CDR3 sequences to IMGT reference sequences was used to assign V, D and J gene segments. For a sequence to be retained, at least a six-nucleotide match to both a V gene segment and a J gene segment was required. Rearrangements were classified as productive when the CDR3 lacked stop codons and remained in frame with V and J, and all other rearrangements were classified as non-productive. Following IMGT convention, CDR3 was defined as the stretch from the second conserved V-encoded cysteine to the conserved J-encoded phenylalanine. The earlier analysis of a few hundred of the donors excluded any sequence lacking an unambiguous match to a single V gene segment. An earlier analysis of several hundred of the donors classified V segments as functional when productive rearrangements were above 56.7% and as segregating when the standard deviation between donors was above 5%. To diagnose cytomegalovirus status from the catalog of TCR beta chain sequences, a statistical classification framework was built. In a later analysis, TCR nucleotide sequences were compared against IMGT/GENE-DB human TR gene sequences so that V and J genes could be assigned. In a later analysis, CDR3 sequences and most-parsimonious VDJ recombination scenarios were assigned using the TCRdist pipeline. In a later analysis, every TCR beta chain was defined by the combination of its CDR3 amino acid sequence and its V-gene family, and reads without a unique V-gene family were dropped. A later analysis removed 592 highly shared, low-generation-probability nucleotide sequences to deal with suspected cross-contamination and a sequencing artifact. In a later analysis, a clonal expansion index was calculated for each public chain from normalized within-repertoire ranks of inferred template counts. Generation probabilities in a later analysis came from a VDJ recombination model fitted to out-of-frame rearrangements, and those results were checked against IGoR. A later analysis scored TCR-TCR, TCR-HLA and TCR-CMV co-occurrence with hypergeometric tests, applying a repertoire-size bias correction to TCR pairs. A later analysis estimated false discovery rates by permuting HLA or CMV assignments 20 times. In a later analysis, co-occurring TCRs were grouped using DBSCAN, and TCRdist sequence similarity was added for clustering within HLA-allele-positive subsets. For co-occurrence clustering, repertoires with fewer than 30,000 or more than 120,000 public chains were excluded, along with four to six repertoires with anomalous nucleotide sharing. The table was pulled from immuneACCESS by TCRdb, which kept in-frame rearrangements only. Such tables lose some clones; where checked, under half of the loss comes from unresolved V genes, and the rest has no known cause. D and trimming were read from the DNA, whereas the V and J calls and clone size are those reported in that table. The sample data list some 180,000 clones, and around 80% of these were observed just once. Of the sample, around 1.6% is held by the ten largest clones.

At the junction V is shortened by 5 bases and J by 6 bases; bases outside the gene matches: 5. Per the germline V gene, SGHTA is the CDR1 and FQGNSA is the CDR2. The CDR3, from cysteine to phenylalanine, totals 14 residues. Only the CDR3 part of the read is kept: 42 bases, read in frame from the first base. The cohort consisted of hundreds of healthy bone marrow donors. At the time of sampling, every cohort member was nominally healthy, though immune exposures that went unrecorded were likely present. The donor was CMV seropositive and was included in the group of 250 to 350 seropositive cohort members. Every donor gave a peripheral blood sample, and the peripheral blood mononuclear cells from that sample were used for TCR beta sequencing. The Qiagen DNeasy Blood Extraction Kit was used to extract genomic DNA from the blood cell samples.

The sample taken for sequencing was PBMCs. This chain is built from TRBV7-2 and TRBJ2-7, with TRBD1 matching 12 junction bases. The TCR originated in a middle-aged man in good health and CMV-seropositive. The CDR3 corresponds to CASSPGQGAREQYF. The nucleotide sequence reads as follows: TGTGCCAGCAGCCCGGGACAGGGGGCGCGCGAGCAGTACTTC.